Listed here are 20 T cell receptor beta chains from one sample, sequenced in a study of CXCR3-negative and CXCR3-positive naive CD8 T cells (dated by TCRdb to between 2018 and 2021). Paper-wide results and their limitations: Compared with CXCR3-negative naive cells, CXCR3-positive naive cells had TRB CDR3s with higher hydrophobicity (lower Kidera factor 4), lower energy, and higher strength and volume indices.

No antigens are known for them. Sequencer: NextSeq 550. The Human TCR Profiling Kit (MiLaboratory) was used to prepare UMI-labeled 5' RACE TRB cDNA libraries. The reads were reprocessed in TCRdb, with one entry per CDR3 protein sequence and no accompanying DNA. The table for this sample lists some 120,000 distinct CDR3 sequences. The top ten hold about 0.35% of the sample. Sequencing input: naive CXCR3+ CD8+ T cells from blood. Reading the label with the study, this specimen's cell subset or site is: CD45RO-CCR7+CD27+CD95- naive CD8+ T cells expressing CXCR3 (TNR3+). The origin of the receptors is a human donor in good health. Some clones in this sample may be carry-over from other donors' samples.

V gene TRBV30 combines with J gene TRBJ1-1. This CDR3 spans 12 amino acids. Looked up from germline, CDR1 is GTSNPN and CDR2 is SVGIG (reference sequence). The CDR3 loop is CAWSVLATEAFF.

The chain employs TRBV29-1 and TRBJ2-3; TCRdb returns TRBD1, unconfirmable since there is no DNA. This CDR3 is 14 amino acids long. Germline lookup yields CDR1 SQVTM and CDR2 ANQGSEA. CDR3 protein: CSVPPWPSTDTQYF.

The genes are TRBV2 and TRBJ2-7; TCRdb's D gene call, TRBD2, goes unchecked for lack of DNA. CDR3 length equals 17 residues. Germline lookup yields CDR1 SNHLY and CDR2 FYNNEI. The CDR3 is CASQGLGWTGNSYEQYF.

This rearrangement joins TRBV4-3 to TRBJ2-7. CDR3 size: 15 residues. The germline CDR1 and CDR2 sequences are LGHNA and YSLEER. The CDR3 sequence is CASSQDTQAPYEQYF.

This sequence joins TRBV12-3 or TRBV12-4 and TRBJ2-6; absent DNA, TCRdb's TRBD1 call cannot be checked. The CDR3 contains 18 residues. Here the CDR3 reads CASSRRDRADSGANVLTF.

The rearrangement joins TRBV7-3 to TRBJ2-1; lacking DNA, the TRBD1 call made by TCRdb goes unchecked. Germline lookup yields CDR1 SGHTA and CDR2 FQGTGA. CDR3 length: 15 amino acids. The CDR3 region is CASSLTSGPGDEQFF.

The CDR3 sequence is CASSAAENTEAFF. The V call is TRBV6-2 or TRBV6-3, the J call TRBJ1-1. This CDR3 has 13 residues. Germline lookup yields CDR1 MNHEY and CDR2 SVGEGT.

The chain has TRBV7-2 and TRBJ1-1. CDR1 SGHTA and CDR2 FQGNSA come from the germline V gene. The CDR3 totals 14 residues. The CDR3 here is CASSLGWGSTEAFF.

The chain uses TRBV15 and TRBJ2-1; no DNA is available, so the TRBD2 call from TCRdb remains unchecked. The CDR3 spans 16 residues. Germline V gene data show CDR1 as LNHNV and CDR2 as YYDKDF (reference sequence). The CDR3 is CATSRDRPGPYNEQFF.

The rearrangement joins TRBV7-2 to TRBJ2-3. This CDR3 region has 11 residues. Germline CDR1 SGHTA, CDR2 FQGNSA. CDR3 loop: CASSWVDTQYF.

The V gene is TRBV19, the J gene TRBJ2-1; without DNA, the TCRdb call of TRBD1 cannot be checked. Germline V gene data show CDR1 as LNHDA and CDR2 as SQIVND (reference sequence). The length of the CDR3 is 15 residues. CDR3 sequence reads: CASSISGTGLVEQFF.

The genes are TRBV30 and TRBJ2-4; as DNA is missing, the TRBD1 call by TCRdb cannot be tested. Germline CDR1 is GTSNPN and CDR2 is SVGIG (reference sequence). The CDR3 loop spans 16 amino acids. CDR3 protein: CAWDPPAGQPTPIQYF.

The chain carries TRBV7-8 and TRBJ2-3; without DNA, the TCRdb call of TRBD2 cannot be checked. Germline CDR1 reads SGHVS; CDR2 reads FQNEAQ. This CDR3 comprises 19 residues. This chain's CDR3 is CASSFPRHSGSGETDTQYF.

This chain links TRBV4-1 with TRBJ2-1; TCRdb indicates TRBD1, and absent DNA this call remains unverified. This CDR3 comprises 15 residues. Germline V lookup: CDR1 MGHRA, CDR2 YSYEKL. This chain's CDR3 is CASSQVGTGDNEQFF.

This chain uses TRBV7-6 with TRBJ1-2. CDR1 SGHVS and CDR2 FNYEAQ come from the germline V gene. This CDR3 has 13 amino acids. CDR3 region: CASSLGGPSGYTF.

The chain carries TRBV28 and TRBJ2-2; TCRdb outputs TRBD1, but without DNA this stays unchecked. This CDR3 contains 11 residues. CDR1 and CDR2 (germline): MDHEN, SYDVKM. The chain's CDR3 is CAGSRTGELFF.

The rearrangement uses TRBV29-1 and TRBJ2-5; the D call of TRBD2 rests on TCRdb alone, since no DNA is present to check it. Per germline, CDR1 SQVTM and CDR2 ANQGSEA. This CDR3 spans 16 amino acids. The CDR3 is CSVEPRLGGGSETQYF.

The chain couples TRBV7-2 to TRBJ2-6. This CDR3 is 14 amino acids long. Germline V lookup: CDR1 SGHTA, CDR2 FQGNSA. This CDR3 is CASSILSGANVLTF.

This rearrangement joins TRBV10-3 to TRBJ1-4; TCRdb returns TRBD1, unconfirmable since there is no DNA. The CDR3 consists of 16 residues. Germline V gene sequence: CDR1 ENHRY, CDR2 SYGVKD. Here the CDR3 reads CAISDVQGRGNEELFF.

This chain joins TRBV4-3 and TRBJ2-1; TCRdb names TRBD1, which stays unverified in the absence of DNA. The CDR3 covers 18 residues. CDR1 and CDR2 from the germline V gene are LGHNA and YSLEER. The CDR3 region is CASSQDRTGIGSYNDQFF.